This TCR beta chain came from a study of somatic mutations in cytotoxic T cells in rheumatoid arthritis. Overall study results and limits: Within 8 of 65 patients, the single biggest CD8+ clone made up more than 20% of CD8+ cells.

CDR3 size: 14 residues. V was pared by 3 bases and J by 2 bases, with 11 bases between. Germline CDR1 and CDR2: MNHNS and SASEGT. In regard to this clone: Its specificity is not known.

Profiled with immunoSEQ multiplex PCR; TCRdb holds only in-frame clones, not every one. The profile shows some 20,000 clones, around 79% of them singletons. Specimen: CD8+ T cells sorted from blood. The clonotype comes from a woman aged 55-70 years in good health. This rearrangement joins TRBV6-1 to TRBJ2-7; D is perhaps TRBD2 (6 bases). The CDR3 loop reads CASSDREAAYEQYF. For the CDR3, the DNA is TGTGCCAGCAGTGACAGGGAGGCAGCCTACGAGCAGTACTTC.